This TCR beta chain was documented in a study of cytotoxic CD8 clonotypes in ibrutinib-treated CLL (dated by TCRdb to the early 2020s). Looking at the study overall: In this cohort, more than 14 patients were treatment-naive and under 13 were relapsed/refractory, while under 18 had unmutated IGHV. Cryopreserved peripheral blood mononuclear cells were obtained before treatment, at response, and at either sustained remission or disease progression. Of the 90 or so participants in the trial, 25 to 30 had longitudinal samples available. Response samples were obtained after a median of approximately 12 months of treatment, with a range of roughly 6 to 40 months. Every sample from remission and from progressive disease was obtained while the patients were still on ibrutinib. On average, each sample had a few hundred thousand productive templates and more than 85,000 productive rearrangements. Partial responses were observed in about 25 patients and complete responses in 2; after a median follow-up of 68 months, remission was maintained in 14 patients and progression was observed in approximately twelve. Results the study describes overall, beyond this receptor: An increase in clonality was observed at ibrutinib response, with clonality remaining stable during sustained remission and falling back toward baseline at progression. At baseline, clonality was higher than in age-matched healthy donors and showed a strong correlation with circulating CD8+ T-cell counts. Public clonotypes were rare and either shrank or stayed stable during treatment, and the rise in clonality at ibrutinib response reflected expansion of private clonotypes. Sampling times were not matched between sustained-remission and progressing patients, and lymph node repertoires were not studied.

The time point tag for this specimen amounts to: 20 to 30 months on ibrutinib. For TCR beta library preparation, about 2 micrograms of genomic DNA were extracted from the cryopreserved PBMCs. High-throughput TCR beta sequencing was performed on longitudinal blood samples from CLL patients receiving ibrutinib monotherapy. The patients took part in an open-label, single-center phase 2 trial of ibrutinib monotherapy. A MiSeq instrument was used for deep resolution sequencing, which targeted depths ranging from 1 in 1 million up to 1 in 200,000 T cells, with coverage averaging 10x for each clonotype. The immunoSEQ hsTCRB Kit was used to generate the TCR beta libraries. As for the original processing: Data were analyzed with ImmunoSEQ Data Assistant and ImmunoSEQ Analyzer, with V, D and J genes assigned per IMGT definitions. Clonality, with values ranging from 0 to 1, was calculated as one minus the normalized Shannon entropy of productive rearrangement frequencies. Only overrepresented clonotypes making up at least 0.05% of each patient's repertoire were included in the public clonotype analysis. Around 12 age-matched healthy donor repertoires from immuneACCESS were used as controls for clonality. TCRdb carries this immuneACCESS record with in-frame sequences only. Its versions omit some clonotypes, under half of them owing to an unresolved V gene in the studies checked, with the rest unexplained. Clonal size and the V and J genes are those of that table, whereas D and trimming came from the DNA. Within this sample are 45,000 to 70,000 clones, with 56% of them counted one time only. The top ten clones comprise 20% of the sample.

This clone has a handful of counts. No antigen is known for it. Base qualities are not recorded, but no much larger clone differs from it by a single base. There are 14 amino acids in the CDR3, from cysteine to valine inclusive. This entry keeps only the CDR3 DNA: 42 bases, framed from base 1. The junction shows trimming of 3 bases on V and 3 bases on J, plus 12 bases between the germline ends. CDR1 MGHRA and CDR2 YSYEKL are derived from the germline V gene. The V and J segments used are TRBV4-1 and TRBJ2-7; there is no confident call for the D gene. The receptor was derived from a human donor with chronic lymphocytic leukemia. The sample was PBMCs, taken after 24 months of ibrutinib treatment. The sequenced DNA: TGCGCCAGCAGCCAGGTCATGGGTGTCTACGAGCAGTACGTC. This translates into CASSQVMGVYEQYV.